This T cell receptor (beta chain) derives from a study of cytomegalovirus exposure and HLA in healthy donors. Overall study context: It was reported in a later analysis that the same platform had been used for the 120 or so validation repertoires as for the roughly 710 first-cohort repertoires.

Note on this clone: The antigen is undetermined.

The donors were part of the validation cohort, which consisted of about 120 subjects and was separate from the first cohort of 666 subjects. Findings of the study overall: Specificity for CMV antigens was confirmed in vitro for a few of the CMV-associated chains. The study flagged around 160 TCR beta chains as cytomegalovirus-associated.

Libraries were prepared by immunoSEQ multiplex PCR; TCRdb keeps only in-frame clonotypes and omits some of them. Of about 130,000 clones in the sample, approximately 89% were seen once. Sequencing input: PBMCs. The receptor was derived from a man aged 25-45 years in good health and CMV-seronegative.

The CDR3 region has the DNA TGTGCCAGCAGTGAAGGGCAGGGGCAAAACATTCAGTACTTC. Protein sequence: CASSEGQGQNIQYF. The chain couples TRBV2 to TRBJ2-4; maybe TRBD1 (6 bases). V was shortened by 1 base and J by 5 bases, with 9 bases between the two germline ends. Germline V gene lookup returns CDR1 SNHLY and CDR2 FYNNEI. This CDR3 has 14 amino acids.